The clone carrying this TCR beta chain has just one count. The ends were cut back, 0 bases at V and 8 bases at J, with 10 bases in the middle. Per the germline V gene, CDR1 is SGHDT and CDR2 is YYEEEE. The CDR3 runs to 13 residues. This entry is derived from a study of control samples from healthy donors and cancer patients. TCRdb keeps only in-frame clones here, not all; method: immunoSEQ multiplex PCR. Found here are about 82,000 clones, roughly 93% of them singletons; the top ten hold around 4.9%. The sequencing sample was made of blood. The rearrangement joins TRBV5-6 to TRBJ2-3; no clear D. The sequence derives from a woman under 30 in good health. The CDR3 coding sequence is TGTGCCAGCAGCTTGGTTCGGATAGGTACGCAGTATTTT. This translates into CASSLVRIGTQYF.